Sequencing of this TCR beta chain was carried out in a study of OX40 agonist ivuxolimab in advanced cancers. Across the whole study: Every patient in dose escalation had hepatocellular carcinoma, melanoma, renal cell or head and neck cancer.

Note on this clone: Its antigen is unknown. A read error may produce the germline difference seen at one junction end.

Notes on the study in general: The investigators did not determine what antigen specificity the expanded peripheral T cells had. Among the least clonally expanded were partial responders at 0.1-3.0 mg/kg. Averaged across samples, CD8+ T cells carried more expanded clones than CD4+ did.

TCRdb's copy holds only in-frame clones and misses some; the assay was immunoSEQ multiplex PCR. The table has 65,000 to 70,000 clones, approximately 90% seen once. This clonotype originated in an adult with an advanced solid tumor such as melanoma, head and neck, liver or kidney cancer. Sequencing used CD4+ or CD8+ T cells sorted from blood, obtained in a trial of the OX40 agonist ivuxolimab.

The CDR3 region has the DNA TGTGCCGGCAGTGACTCTGGGGGCGCGAACACCGGGGAGCTGTTTTTT. It yields the protein CAGSDSGGANTGELFF. V and J are TRBV6-4 and TRBJ2-2, with a possible D match to TRBD1 (6 bases). Per the germline V gene, CDR1 is MRHNA and CDR2 is SNTAGT. There are 16 residues in the CDR3.